This T cell receptor (beta chain) appears in the sequencing data of a study of read filtering for tumor transcriptome and immune sequencing (dated by TCRdb to the early 2020s). Some background on the complete study: The cohort had about 17 male and 14 female patients with a mean age of roughly 66 years, ranging from about 40 to 85. Under revised international staging, roughly 8 patients fell into R-ISS I, 15 or so into R-ISS II and roughly 7 into R-ISS III. Whole-transcriptome libraries were prepared with the TruSeq RNA Access Library Prep Kit after DNase treatment. One main goal was a read-filtering strategy for immune repertoire data, in particular deciding whether clonotypes backed by only one read should be removed. Per sample, about 4.05 to 10.27 million TCR-region mapped reads were obtained with IR-seq, compared with only about 80 to 1,400 with RNA-seq. TCR repertoires obtained by targeted immune repertoire sequencing and by bulk whole-transcriptome sequencing performed on the same bone marrow samples were compared.

This clonotype was detected ten times or more. No cognate antigen has been identified for it. Base quality data are lacking; no much larger clone is found one base away. Paper-wide results and their limitations: The correlation between IR-seq and RNA-seq shared clonotype proportions was increased by removal of single-read clonotypes. Rather than purified T cells, the sorted CD138-negative fraction was a mixed bone marrow immune population. Single-read clonotypes made up about four fifths of clonotypes but roughly 3.2% of total reads in IR-seq, and just under 75% of clonotypes and about 45% of reads in RNA-seq. Compared with RNA-seq, IR-seq captured clonotypes at much greater depth and more reliably, and a smaller IR-seq throughput was enough to identify most of the shared clonotypes.

Bone marrow was sampled from every patient at the time of active disease. Ficoll-Hypaque density gradient centrifugation was used to isolate bone marrow mononuclear cells. To remove myeloma plasma cells, the cells were labeled with CD138 magnetic microbeads on a MACS separator, and CD138-negative cells were then collected by negative selection. The purity of the isolated cells was checked by flow cytometry with CD138 antibodies on an Attune NxT. TRIzol reagent was used to extract total RNA, and a NanoDrop spectrophotometer was used to quantify the extracted RNA. Paired RNA-seq and IR-seq were performed on the CD138-negative bone marrow sample of each patient. Starting from roughly 0.4 ug RNA, TCR libraries were constructed with the Immunoverse kit using molecular barcoded adaptors that cover the alpha/delta and beta/gamma chains. TCR library preparation used the same RNA that went into transcriptome sequencing. An Illumina HiSeq 4000 with 2 x 150 cycles was used to sequence the TCR libraries. The original methods were these. Using MiXCR, which included quality filtering and error correction, TCR reads were aligned to human V, D, J and C references and then assembled into CDR3 clonotypes. Clonotype counts and gene usage diversity were analyzed with the tcR package in R. Raw mapping reads were checked after the RNA-seq reads had been mapped by STAR aligner version 2.5.3a onto the human GRCh37 genome. To test how sequencing depth affects detected clonotypes, IR-seq fastq files were randomly downsampled with Seqtk 1.3. The public reads were run again by TCRdb, first through fastp at Q25 and then through MiXCR, and only productive beta chains were kept. All rows with the same CDR3 protein become a single entry with the most common DNA and genes. The V and J calls and clone size are TCRdb's, not the authors'. Counted in this sample were 130,000 or so distinct CDR3 sequences; less than 15% of them appeared once. The biggest ten clones account for 7.5% to 10% of the sample.

Taken from cysteine to phenylalanine, the CDR3 has 13 residues. Of the read, only the CDR3 DNA is kept; its 39 bases are in frame from base 1. Via the germline V gene (reference sequence), CDR1 is DFQATT and CDR2 SNEGSKA. Deletion took 0 bases off V and 3 bases off J, with a span of 6 bases between the germline ends. The sequencing sample was made of a population of CD138-negative cells sorted from bone marrow. What the cell subset or site label conveys for this sample: bone marrow mononuclear cells depleted of CD138+ plasma/myeloma cells by negative magnetic selection. The chain joins TRBV20-1 to TRBJ2-1, with no confident D gene call. The source of this sequence is a donor at least 40 years old with multiple myeloma. This receptor carries the CDR3 CSAREANYNEQFF. The sequence in DNA is TGCAGTGCTAGAGAGGCTAACTACAATGAGCAGTTCTTC.